One and the same sample provided the 17 T cell receptor beta chains below, sequenced in a study of blood T cell repertoires in COVID-19. Generated by immunoSEQ multiplex PCR, the TCRdb table keeps only in-frame clones and is missing some. The sample comprises some 150,000 clones, approximately 87% of which are singletons, and around 3.5% rests with the top ten. The sequencing input was peripheral blood. All receptors come from a man younger than 35 with active or convalescent COVID-19.

Details on this clone: Other DNA sequences in this specimen translate into the identical CDR3. V is TRBV3-1 (or the pseudogene TRBV3-2) and J is TRBJ1-1; 10 nucleotides match TRBD1. This CDR3 has 14 amino acids. Per the germline V gene, CDR1 is LGHDT and CDR2 is YNNKEL (reference sequence). V trimming: 1 base; J trimming: 4 bases; junction bases outside the gene matches: 0. As DNA, the CDR3 is TGTGCCAGCAGCCAAGGGACAGGGGGCACTGAAGCTTTCTTT. Translating it yields CASSQGTGGTEAFF.

This sequence joins TRBV19 and TRBJ1-1; TRBD1 is a possible D gene (6 bases). Between the trimmed V and J ends, which lost 4 bases and 0 bases, there was a span of 12 bases. Germline CDR1 is LNHDA and CDR2 is SQIVND (reference sequence). This CDR3 has 15 residues. In nucleotides, the CDR3 is TGTGCCAGTAGTACACAGGGTCGGTTGAACACTGAAGCTTTCTTT. Translated, it gives CASSTQGRLNTEAFF.

V gene TRBV27 combines with J gene TRBJ2-1, with 10 bases aligning to TRBD2. The V segment lost 6 bases and the J segment 1 base; nucleotides outside the gene matches: 18. CDR3 length equals 20 residues. Per germline, CDR1 MNHEY and CDR2 SMNVEV (reference sequence). The CDR3 sequence is CASSTNVLAGDYRSYNEQFF. The CDR3 DNA sequence: TGTGCCAGCAGCACTAACGTGCTAGCGGGAGACTATCGGTCCTACAATGAGCAGTTCTTC.

The chain's CDR3 is CASSLARQGTPYGYTF. As DNA, the CDR3 is TGCGCCAGCAGCTTGGCTAGACAGGGGACCCCCTATGGCTACACCTTC. J is TRBJ1-2 and V is TRBV5-1, with 8 positions matching TRBD1. This CDR3 is 16 amino acids long. Germline assignment: CDR1 SGHRS and CDR2 YFSETQ. V shed 0 bases, J shed 4 bases, and the junction held 8 bases outside the gene matches.

The chain combines TRBV18 with TRBJ1-4; D is unclear. V was clipped by 3 bases and J by 3 bases, with 5 bases between them. CDR1 is KGHSH and CDR2 is LQKENI in the germline V gene. The CDR3 loop spans 13 amino acids. CDR3 nucleotide sequence: TGTGCCAGCTCACCCTCGGCTAATGAAAAACTGTTTTTT. Translated: CASSPSANEKLFF.

J is TRBJ1-1 and V is TRBV6-2 or TRBV6-3; 8 nucleotides match TRBD1. With V trimmed by 1 base and J by 5 bases, 9 bases remained unmatched. This CDR3 region has 16 residues. Germline V gene sequence: CDR1 MNHEY, CDR2 SVGEGT. The CDR3 coding sequence is TGTGCCAGCAGTTACTTCGGACAGGGTGGGGATACTGAAGCTTTCTTT. Translation: CASSYFGQGGDTEAFF.

The rearrangement uses TRBV4-2 and TRBJ2-7; 9 bases are a match to TRBD2. Germline CDR1 and CDR2: LGHNA and YNFKEQ. CDR3 length: 13 amino acids. The trim removed 8 bases at V and 1 base at J, leaving 3 bases unmatched. CDR3 protein: CASGLAGSYEQYV. CDR3 nucleotides: TGTGCCAGCGGCCTAGCGGGGTCCTACGAGCAGTACGTC.

The genes are TRBV7-3 and TRBJ1-6; the D is unclear. Trimming took 6 bases from V and 7 from J, leaving 10 bases between them. The CDR3 spans 13 residues. Per germline, CDR1 SGHTA and CDR2 FQGTGA. This chain's CDR3 is CASSLGGNSPLHF. The CDR3 DNA reads as TGTGCCAGCAGTCTTGGCGGGAATTCACCCCTCCACTTT.

This clone is a singleton in its sample. The genes are TRBV3-1 (or the pseudogene TRBV3-2) and TRBJ1-1, with D possibly TRBD1 on 5 matching bases. V lost 4 bases and J lost 8, with 11 bases in between. The germline V gene encodes CDR1 LGHDT and CDR2 YNNKEL (reference sequence). The CDR3 loop spans 12 amino acids. The DNA of the CDR3 is TGTGCCAGCAGCCCTCCCGGGGGGGAAGCTTTCTTT. It translates to CASSPPGGEAFF.

V is TRBV12-5 and J is TRBJ2-3, with D unresolved. Germline V lookup: CDR1 LGHNT, CDR2 FRNRAP. The CDR3 consists of 13 residues. V was shortened by 1 base and J by 6 bases, with 8 bases between the two germline ends. CDR3 region: CASGLGLTDTQYF. The CDR3 bases are TGTGCTAGTGGTTTGGGGCTCACCGATACGCAGTATTTT. Full variable domain (missing parts from reference TRBV12-5 and TRBJ2-3): DARVTQTPRHKVTEMGQEVTMRCQPILGHNTVFWYRQTMMQGLELLAYFRNRAPLDDSGMPKDRFSAEMPDATLATLKIQPSEPRDSAVYFCASGLGLTDTQYFGPGTRLTVL.

V is TRBV10-1 and J is TRBJ2-2; 9 nucleotides align to TRBD1. The J segment lost 7 bases and the V segment lost 4 bases, leaving 16 bases of the junction unmatched. The germline CDR1 and CDR2 sequences are WNHNN and SYGVQD (reference sequence). There are 18 residues in the CDR3. The CDR3 is CASSADLSGTGSDGELFF. The CDR3 DNA follows: TGCGCCAGCAGTGCAGATCTTTCCGGGACAGGGTCAGACGGGGAGCTGTTTTTT.

The gene calls are TRBV2 and TRBJ1-6; TRBD1 agrees at 8 bases. Germline trimming cut 6 bases from V and 9 bases from J; bases unmatched to any gene: 13. The CDR3 contains 16 residues. Germline V gives CDR1 SNHLY, CDR2 FYNNEI. The CDR3 region has the DNA TGTGCCAGCAGCCCGGACAGGGTCATGTTGGGTTCACCCCTCCACTTT. Protein product: CASSPDRVMLGSPLHF.

This sequence joins TRBV5-1 and TRBJ2-7, with TRBD2 as a possible D gene (6 bases). V was shortened by 5 bases and J by 1 base, with 19 bases between the two germline ends. Germline values: CDR1 SGHRS, CDR2 YFSETQ. This CDR3 comprises 16 residues. The CDR3 bases are TGCGCCAGCAGATATGGGGCAGGACGGGAGTCCTACGAGCAGTACTTC. Amino acid sequence: CASRYGAGRESYEQYF.

The chain uses TRBV12-3 or TRBV12-4 and TRBJ2-5; TRBD2 might be the D (5 bases). The CDR3 length is 13 residues. With 7 bases removed from V and 7 bases from J, the gap between germline ends came to 16 bases. The CDR3 coding sequence is TGTGCCAGCATGCGGGCTGGCTTAGGGACCCAGTACTTC. As protein: CASMRAGLGTQYF.

This clone was seen only a few times. The rearrangement links TRBV11-2 to TRBJ2-7; D perhaps matches TRBD2 (5 bases). CDR1 and CDR2 (germline): SGHAT, FQNNGV. The CDR3 extends over 13 amino acids. Trimming took 5 bases from V and 7 from J, leaving 15 bases between them. CDR3 in DNA: TGTGCCAGCAGCCAACGGCCCACGGGGGAGCAGTACTTC. It yields the protein CASSQRPTGEQYF.

There are a few counts of this clone. V usage is TRBV9 and J usage is TRBJ2-7, with D maybe TRBD2 (6 bases). The V and J ends lost 4 bases and 3 bases respectively, with 14 bases between them. This CDR3 is built from 14 residues. Germline CDR1 SGDLS, CDR2 YYNGEE. The CDR3 DNA follows: TGTGCCAGCAGCCTGGGACTTGATATCTACGAGCAGTACTTC. It translates to CASSLGLDIYEQYF.

The V gene is TRBV11-2, the J gene TRBJ1-1, with TRBD1 identical over 9 bases. This CDR3 region has 15 residues. The junction had 5 bases not matched to a gene; V was cut back by 5 bases and J by 1 base. Germline lookup yields CDR1 SGHAT and CDR2 FQNNGV. For the CDR3, the DNA is TGTGCCAGCAGCCGGACAGGGGCAGAGAACACTGAAGCTTTCTTT. This codes for CASSRTGAENTEAFF.